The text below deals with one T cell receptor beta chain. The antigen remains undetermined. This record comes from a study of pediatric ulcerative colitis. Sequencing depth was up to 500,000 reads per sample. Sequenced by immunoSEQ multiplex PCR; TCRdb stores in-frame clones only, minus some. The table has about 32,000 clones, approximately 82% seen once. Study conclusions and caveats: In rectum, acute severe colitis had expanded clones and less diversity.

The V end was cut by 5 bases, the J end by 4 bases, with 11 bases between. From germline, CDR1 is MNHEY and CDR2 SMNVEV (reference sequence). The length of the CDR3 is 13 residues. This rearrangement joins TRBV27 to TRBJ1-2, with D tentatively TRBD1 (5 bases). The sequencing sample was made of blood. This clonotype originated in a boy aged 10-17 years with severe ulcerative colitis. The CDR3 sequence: CASSPGTVYGYTF. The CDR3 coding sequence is TGTGCCAGCAGTCCCGGGACCGTCTATGGCTACACCTTC.